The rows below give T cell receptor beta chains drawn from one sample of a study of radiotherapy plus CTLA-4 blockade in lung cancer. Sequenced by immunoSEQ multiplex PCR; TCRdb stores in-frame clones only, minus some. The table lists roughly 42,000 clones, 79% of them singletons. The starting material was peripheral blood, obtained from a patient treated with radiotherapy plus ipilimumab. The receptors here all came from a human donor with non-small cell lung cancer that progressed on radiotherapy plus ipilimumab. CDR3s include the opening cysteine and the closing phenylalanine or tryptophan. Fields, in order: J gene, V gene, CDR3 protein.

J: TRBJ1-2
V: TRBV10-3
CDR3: CAISPRQGVYGYTF

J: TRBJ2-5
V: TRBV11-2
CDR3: CASSLGTSGMYQETQYF

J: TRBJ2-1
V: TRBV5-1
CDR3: CASSKGTGGLSYNEQFF

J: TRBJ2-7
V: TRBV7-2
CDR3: CASSPQYTYEQYF

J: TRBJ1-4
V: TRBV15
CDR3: CATSRVPGTVNEKLFF

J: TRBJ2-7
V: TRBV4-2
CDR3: CASSQAQLAGVSSYEQYF

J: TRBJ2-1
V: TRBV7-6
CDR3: CASSLMGTGDLNEQFF

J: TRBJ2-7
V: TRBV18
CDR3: CASSPRKGGGEQYF

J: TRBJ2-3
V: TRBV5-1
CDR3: CASSLADRGPTDTQYF

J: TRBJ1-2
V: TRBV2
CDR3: CARSGTNYGYTF

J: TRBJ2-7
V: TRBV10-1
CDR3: CASSEDRVPYEQYF

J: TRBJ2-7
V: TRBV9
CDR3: CASSVTPGTGSYEQYF

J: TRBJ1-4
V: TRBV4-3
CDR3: CASSQDWTRNEKLFF

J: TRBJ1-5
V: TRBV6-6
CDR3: CASSYGAGGSQPQHF

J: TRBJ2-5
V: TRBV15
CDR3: CATSRVSEQEAQYF

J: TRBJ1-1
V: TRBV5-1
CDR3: CASSLAGGQGGAFF

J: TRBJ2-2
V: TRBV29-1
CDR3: CSVRTSGGANTGELFF

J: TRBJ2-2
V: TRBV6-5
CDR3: CASSNRGNTGELFF

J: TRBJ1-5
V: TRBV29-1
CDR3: CSVGQGLNQPQHF

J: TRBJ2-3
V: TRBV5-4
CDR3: CASSPRTTGADTQYF

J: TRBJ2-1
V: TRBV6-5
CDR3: CASSTAQGVNEQFF

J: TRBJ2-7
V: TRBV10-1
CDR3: CASSADSNSYEQYF

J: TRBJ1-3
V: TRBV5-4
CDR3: CASSLAGGPGNTIYF

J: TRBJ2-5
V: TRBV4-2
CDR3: CASSQGGTSGGAEETQYF

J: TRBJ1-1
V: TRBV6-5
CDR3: CASSYGTVQNTEAFF

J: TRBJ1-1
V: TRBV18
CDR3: CASSPFGGVVTEAFF

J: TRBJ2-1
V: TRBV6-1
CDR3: CASSPTERGYNEQFF

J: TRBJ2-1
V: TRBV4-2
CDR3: CASSQEGEGAGAYNEQFF

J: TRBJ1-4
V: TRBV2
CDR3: CAGQATPGGKLFF

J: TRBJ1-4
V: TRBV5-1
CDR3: CASRRGDNEKLFF

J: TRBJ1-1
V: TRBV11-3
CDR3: CASSLTPGTEAFF

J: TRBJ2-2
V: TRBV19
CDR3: CASKGGGGASGELFF

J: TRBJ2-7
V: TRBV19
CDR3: CASKDPWDISYEQYF

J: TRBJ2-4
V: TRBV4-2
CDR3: CASSQDAGGDAKNIQYF

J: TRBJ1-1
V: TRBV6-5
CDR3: CASSGLQNTEAFF

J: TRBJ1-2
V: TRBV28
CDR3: CASSSAPGGTNYGYTF

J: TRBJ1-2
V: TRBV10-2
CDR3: CASSPVQGRGYTF